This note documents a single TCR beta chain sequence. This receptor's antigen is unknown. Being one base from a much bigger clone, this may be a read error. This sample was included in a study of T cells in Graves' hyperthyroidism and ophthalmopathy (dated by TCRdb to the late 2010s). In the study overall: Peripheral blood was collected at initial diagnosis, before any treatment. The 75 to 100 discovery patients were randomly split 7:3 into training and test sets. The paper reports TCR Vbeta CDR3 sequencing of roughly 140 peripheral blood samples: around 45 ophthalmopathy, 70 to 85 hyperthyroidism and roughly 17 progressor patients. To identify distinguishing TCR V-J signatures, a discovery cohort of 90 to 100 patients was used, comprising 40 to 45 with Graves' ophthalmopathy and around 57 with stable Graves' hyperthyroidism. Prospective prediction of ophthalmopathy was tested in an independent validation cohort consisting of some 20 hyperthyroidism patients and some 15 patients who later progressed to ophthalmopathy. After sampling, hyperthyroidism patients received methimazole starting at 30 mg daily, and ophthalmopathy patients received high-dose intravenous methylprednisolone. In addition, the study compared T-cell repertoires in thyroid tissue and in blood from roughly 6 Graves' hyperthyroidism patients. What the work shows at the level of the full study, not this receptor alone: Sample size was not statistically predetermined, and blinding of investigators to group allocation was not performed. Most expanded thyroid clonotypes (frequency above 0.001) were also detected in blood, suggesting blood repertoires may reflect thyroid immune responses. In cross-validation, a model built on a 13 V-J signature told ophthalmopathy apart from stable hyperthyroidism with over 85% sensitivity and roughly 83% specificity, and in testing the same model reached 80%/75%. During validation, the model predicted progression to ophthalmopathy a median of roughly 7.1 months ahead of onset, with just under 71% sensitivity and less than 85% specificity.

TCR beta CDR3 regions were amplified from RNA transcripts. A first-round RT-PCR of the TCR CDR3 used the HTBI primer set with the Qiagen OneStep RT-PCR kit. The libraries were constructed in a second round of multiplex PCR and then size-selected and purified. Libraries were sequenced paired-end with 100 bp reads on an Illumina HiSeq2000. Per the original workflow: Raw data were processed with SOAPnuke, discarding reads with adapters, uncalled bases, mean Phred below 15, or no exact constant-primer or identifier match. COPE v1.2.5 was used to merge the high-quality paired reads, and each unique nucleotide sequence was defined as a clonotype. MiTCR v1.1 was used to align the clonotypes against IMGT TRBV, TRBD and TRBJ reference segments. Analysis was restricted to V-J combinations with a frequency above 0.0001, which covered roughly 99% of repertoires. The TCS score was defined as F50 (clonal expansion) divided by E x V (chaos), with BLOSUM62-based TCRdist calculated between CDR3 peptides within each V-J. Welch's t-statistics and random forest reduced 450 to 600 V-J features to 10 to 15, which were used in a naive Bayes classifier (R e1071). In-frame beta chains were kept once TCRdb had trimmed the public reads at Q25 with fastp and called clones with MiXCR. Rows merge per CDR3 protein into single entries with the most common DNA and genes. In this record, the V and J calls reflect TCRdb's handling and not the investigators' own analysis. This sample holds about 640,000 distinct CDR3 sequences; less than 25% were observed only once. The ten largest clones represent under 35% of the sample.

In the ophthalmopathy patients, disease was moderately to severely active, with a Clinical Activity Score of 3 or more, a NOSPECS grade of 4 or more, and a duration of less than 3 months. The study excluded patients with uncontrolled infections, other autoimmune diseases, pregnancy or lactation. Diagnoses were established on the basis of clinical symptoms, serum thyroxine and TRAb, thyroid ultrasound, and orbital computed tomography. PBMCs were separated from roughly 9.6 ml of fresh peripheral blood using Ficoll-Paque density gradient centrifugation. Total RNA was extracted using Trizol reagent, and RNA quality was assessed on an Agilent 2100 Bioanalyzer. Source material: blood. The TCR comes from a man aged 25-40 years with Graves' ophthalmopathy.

The DNA sequence reads TGTGCCAGTTCCGGGACAGGGGGTGAAAAACTGTTTTTT. Protein translation: CASSGTGGEKLFF. This sequence uses TRBV3-1 and TRBJ1-4; 11 bases in between match TRBD1. V is trimmed back by 9 bases and J by 7 bases, and the junction contains 4 bases that no gene match accounts for. CDR1 LGHDT and CDR2 YNNKEL are derived from the germline V gene (reference sequence). Reading from cysteine to phenylalanine, the CDR3 counts 13 amino acids. The only DNA kept is the CDR3, 39 bases in frame from the first base.